The 5 T cell receptor beta chains listed next were all sequenced from one sample in a study of cytomegalovirus exposure and HLA in healthy donors. Here immunoSEQ multiplex PCR was the method, and the copy in TCRdb shows in-frame clones only, minus some. This table has more than 85,000 clones, about 92% appearing once. Input material: PBMCs. These receptors came from a woman under 30 in good health and CMV-seronegative.

The chain has TRBV30 and TRBJ2-7, with 7 bases identical to TRBD1. The CDR3 extends over 14 amino acids. V was pared by 0 bases and J by 3 bases, with 5 bases of the junction left unmatched. Germline assignment: CDR1 GTSNPN and CDR2 SVGIG (reference sequence). This CDR3 reads CAWSVQGYHYEQYF. CDR3 in DNA: TGTGCCTGGAGTGTACAGGGGTATCACTACGAGCAGTACTTC. The variable domain in full, completed from reference TRBV30 and TRBJ2-7, reads SQTIHQWPATLVQPVGSPLSLECTVEGTSNPNLYWYRQAAGRGLQLLFYSVGIGQISSEVPQNLSASRPQDRQFILSSKKLLLSDSGFYLCAWSVQGYHYEQYFGPGTRLTVT.

Here the CDR3 reads CASSLEQAVGETQYF. Written as DNA, the CDR3 is TGTGCCAGCAGCTTAGAGCAAGCGGTGGGGGAGACCCAGTACTTC. This sequence joins TRBV7-2 and TRBJ2-5; a possible D gene is TRBD2 (5 bases). Trimming cost V 1 base and J 5 bases, with 14 bases left between them. The CDR3 loop spans 15 amino acids. Germline-derived CDR1 and CDR2 are SGHTA and FQGNSA.

This rearrangement joins TRBV6-5 to TRBJ2-5, with 11 bases fitting TRBD1. This CDR3 is built from 15 residues. Per germline, CDR1 MNHEY and CDR2 SVGAGI. The trim removed 7 bases at V and 4 bases at J, leaving 8 bases unmatched. Here the CDR3 reads CASTPSGTGGETQYF. In DNA form, the CDR3 reads TGTGCCAGCACCCCTTCCGGGACAGGGGGAGAGACCCAGTACTTC.

The CDR3, as DNA: TGCGCCAGCAGCATAGCGGGGGGCTCCTACGAGCAGTACTTC. Translating gives CASSIAGGSYEQYF. The genes are TRBV4-3 and TRBJ2-7; 10 bases are a match to TRBD2. The ends lost 5 bases at V and 0 bases at J; junction bases unmatched: 1. This CDR3 is built from 14 residues. Germline V CDR1 and CDR2: LGHNA, YSLEER.

The rearrangement uses TRBV7-9 and TRBJ2-3; tentative D call: TRBD2 (5 bases). CDR3 length equals 10 residues. Per the germline V gene, CDR1 is SEHNR and CDR2 is FQNEAQ (reference sequence). V was clipped by 6 bases and J by 10 bases, with 8 bases between them. In nucleotides, the CDR3 is TGTGCCAGCAGGGACGGGGCGCAGTATTTT. It codes for CASRDGAQYF.